One and the same sample provided the 18 T cell receptor beta chains below, sequenced in a study of regulatory T cells in long-lasting Graves disease. According to the study, TCR beta libraries were built with iRepertoire HTBI primers and CDR3-region Arm-PCR. TCRdb redid the calling of the multiplex PCR reads with MiXCR, one entry per CDR3 protein. The data contain 300,000 to 400,000 distinct CDR3 sequences, around 17% of them singletons. Time point meaning: newly diagnosed GD, antithyroid drugs for less than 3 months. Following extraction of RNA from PBMCs, that RNA was used to make the TCR library. These data also formed part of another study, on T cells in Graves' hyperthyroidism and ophthalmopathy.

The starting material was peripheral blood mononuclear cells (PBMCs), obtained at new diagnosis, from a patient treated with antithyroid drugs. These receptors were taken from a man aged 40-49 years with Graves disease.

The chain joins TRBV19 to TRBJ1-4; the D is unclear. The V end lost 3 bases, the J end lost 4 bases, and 9 bases lay between the germline ends. Germline-derived CDR1 and CDR2 are LNHDA and SQIVND (reference sequence). The CDR3 consists of 14 residues. CDR3 protein: CASSIWRSNEKLFF. As DNA, the CDR3 is TGTGCCAGTAGTATTTGGAGGAGTAATGAAAAACTGTTTTTT.

This clonotype came up a few times. The chain carries TRBV5-8 and TRBJ1-6; D perhaps matches TRBD1 (6 bases). The CDR3 covers 13 residues. The germline V gene encodes CDR1 SGHTS and CDR2 YDEGEE. Trimming pared 10 bases from V and 10 bases from J, leaving 18 bases between. The CDR3 coding sequence is TGTGCCGGAGCGCGCCTAGGGGGGTCACCCCTCCACTTT. Amino acids: CAGARLGGSPLHF.

The chain combines TRBV6-1 with TRBJ2-3; D might be TRBD1 (6 bases). The CDR3 spans 14 residues. V was cut by 6 bases and J by 0 bases, with 10 bases left in between. Per germline, CDR1 MNHNS and CDR2 SASEGT. CDR3 DNA sequence: TGTGCCAGCAGCACTACAGGGAGCACAGATACGCAGTATTTT. This codes for CASSTTGSTDTQYF.

This chain links TRBV6-2 or TRBV6-3 with TRBJ2-5; D tentatively fits TRBD1 or TRBD2 (6 bases each). CDR1 and CDR2 (germline): MNHEY, SVGEGT. V was trimmed by 5 bases and J by 5 bases, leaving 15 bases between them. This CDR3 is built from 14 residues. In nucleotides, the CDR3 is TGTGCCAGCAGTGGGCAGGGGAGGTGGGAGACCCAGTACTTC. Protein sequence: CASSGQGRWETQYF.

This clonotype was observed once. This sequence joins TRBV20-1 and TRBJ1-2, with 8 bases identical to TRBD1. There are 14 residues in the CDR3. From germline, CDR1 is DFQATT and CDR2 SNEGSKA (reference sequence). J lost 5 bases, V lost 3 bases, and 8 bases had no gene match. The CDR3 is CSARRPTGDYGYTF. CDR3 sequence (DNA): TGCAGTGCTAGGCGGCCGACAGGGGATTATGGCTACACCTTC.

Ten or more counts support this clonotype. This chain joins TRBV5-1 and TRBJ2-1; 8 nucleotides agree with TRBD2. V gave up 4 bases and J gave up 6 bases; unmatched junction bases: 3. The CDR3 extends over 13 amino acids. CDR1 and CDR2 (germline): SGHRS, YFSETQ. DNA for the CDR3: TGCGCCAGCAGCAACGGGGGGGCCAATGAGCAGTTCTTC. Encoded protein: CASSNGGANEQFF. The variable domain in full, with the rest retrieved from reference TRBV5-1 and TRBJ2-1, is KAGVTQTPRYLIKTRGQQVTLSCSPISGHRSVSWYQQTPGQGLQFLFEYFSETQRNKGNFPGRFSGRQFSNSRSEMNVSTLELGDSALYLCASSNGGANEQFFGPGTRLTVL.

In its sample, this clonotype was seen many times. The chain has TRBV6-1 and TRBJ1-4; D is possibly TRBD1 (6 bases). CDR3 length equals 17 residues. The germline V gene has CDR1 MNHNS and CDR2 SASEGT. The V gene lost 3 bases and the J gene lost 4 bases, with 18 bases spanning the gap. The CDR3 here is CASSDRVQGYDNEKLFF. The CDR3 region has the DNA TGTGCCAGCAGTGATCGGGTCCAGGGGTATGATAATGAAAAACTGTTTTTT.

This clonotype has a count of ten or more. The chain's CDR3 is CASSQTPSGELFF. CDR3 in DNA: TGTGCCAGCAGTCAGACTCCGTCCGGGGAGCTGTTTTTT. This chain connects TRBV2 to TRBJ2-2; no reliable D call. The V gene lost 5 bases and the J gene lost 6 bases, with 10 bases spanning the gap. From germline, CDR1 is SNHLY and CDR2 FYNNEI. This CDR3 comprises 13 residues.

The gene calls are TRBV27 and TRBJ1-5; D is undetermined. Germline assignment: CDR1 MNHEY and CDR2 SMNVEV (reference sequence). Trimming took 5 bases from V and 5 from J, leaving 19 bases between them. The CDR3 loop spans 16 amino acids. This chain's CDR3 is CASSQRAFFLDQPQHF. CDR3 coding DNA: TGTGCCAGCAGTCAAAGGGCCTTTTTTCTGGATCAGCCCCAGCATTTT.

The V call is TRBV12-3 or TRBV12-4, the J call TRBJ2-5, with 11 positions matching TRBD2. V lost 3 bases, J lost 3 bases, and 6 bases stayed unmatched. This CDR3 is built from 16 residues. The CDR3 DNA sequence: TGTGCCAGCAGTTTGCTTAGCGGGGGGGCCGAAGAGACCCAGTACTTC. It encodes CASSLLSGGAEETQYF.

This clonotype showed up many times. The CDR3 is CASSRGANLNTEAFF. DNA for the CDR3: TGTGCCAGTAGTAGGGGGGCCAATTTAAACACTGAAGCTTTCTTT. The chain links TRBV19 to TRBJ1-1, with a weak D call TRBD1 (6 bases). CDR3 length: 15 residues. Germline loops: CDR1 LNHDA, CDR2 SQIVND (reference sequence). Trimming removed 4 bases at V and 2 bases at J, with 14 bases between.

V usage is TRBV12-3 or TRBV12-4 and J usage is TRBJ1-6; D is unresolved. CDR3 length: 15 amino acids. The ends were cut back, 6 bases at V and 2 bases at J, with 11 bases in the middle. CDR3 sequence reads: CASSVGLAYNSPLHF. As DNA, the CDR3 is TGTGCCAGCAGCGTAGGACTGGCCTATAATTCACCCCTCCACTTT.

This clonotype was observed many times. This chain links TRBV7-9 with TRBJ2-3; unclear D gene. Germline V CDR1 and CDR2: SEHNR, FQNEAQ (reference sequence). This CDR3 is built from 11 residues. Between the trimmed V and J ends, which lost 5 bases and 3 bases, there was a span of 3 bases. The CDR3 DNA reads TGTGCCAGCAGCGCAACAGATACGCAGTATTTT. Protein: CASSATDTQYF.

Ten or more counts support this clonotype. The gene calls are TRBV27 and TRBJ1-6; D gene uncertain. The length of the CDR3 is 14 residues. V lost 4 bases and J lost 6, with 10 bases in between. Germline CDR1 and CDR2: MNHEY and SMNVEV (reference sequence). The CDR3 reads CASSSPGLNSPLHF. The CDR3 coding sequence is TGTGCCAGCAGTTCCCCGGGCCTTAATTCACCCCTCCACTTT.

The sample holds many counts of this clonotype. The genes are TRBV28 and TRBJ2-2; D may be TRBD1 or TRBD2 (6 bases each). The CDR3 is made up of 15 amino acids. The V gene lost 3 bases and the J gene lost 4 bases, with 12 bases spanning the gap. Per germline, CDR1 MDHEN and CDR2 SYDVKM. The CDR3 sequence: CASSFRGRGTGELFF. The DNA for the CDR3 is TGTGCCAGCAGTTTTCGGGGGCGCGGCACCGGGGAGCTGTTTTTT.

This clonotype has a count of ten or more. The chain links TRBV20-1 to TRBJ1-1; D gene ambiguous. V lost 3 bases and J 0 bases, leaving 11 bases between the germline ends. The CDR3 spans 14 residues. From germline, CDR1 is DFQATT and CDR2 SNEGSKA (reference sequence). CDR3 nucleotide sequence: TGCAGTGCTAGTGTTCACGGGGTGAACACTGAAGCTTTCTTT. Protein product: CSASVHGVNTEAFF.

This rearrangement joins TRBV14 to TRBJ2-5; D is perhaps TRBD2 (5 bases). Germline CDR1 SGHDN, CDR2 FVKESK. This CDR3 region has 15 residues. Deletions cut 1 base from V and 5 bases from J, with 14 bases between. The CDR3 coding sequence is TGTGCCAGCAGCCAAGGACCTGGACGCGGGGAGACCCAGTACTTC. The encoded protein is CASSQGPGRGETQYF.

This clonotype appeared many times. This sequence joins TRBV28 and TRBJ2-1; 13 bases are shared with TRBD2. In germline, CDR1 is MDHEN, CDR2 SYDVKM. The CDR3 is 17 residues long. V lost 8 bases to trimming and J lost 2 bases; unmatched junction nucleotides: 9. CDR3 sequence: CASLRTSGGSTYNEQFF. The CDR3 DNA is TGTGCCAGCCTCCGGACTAGCGGGGGTTCAACCTACAATGAGCAGTTCTTC.